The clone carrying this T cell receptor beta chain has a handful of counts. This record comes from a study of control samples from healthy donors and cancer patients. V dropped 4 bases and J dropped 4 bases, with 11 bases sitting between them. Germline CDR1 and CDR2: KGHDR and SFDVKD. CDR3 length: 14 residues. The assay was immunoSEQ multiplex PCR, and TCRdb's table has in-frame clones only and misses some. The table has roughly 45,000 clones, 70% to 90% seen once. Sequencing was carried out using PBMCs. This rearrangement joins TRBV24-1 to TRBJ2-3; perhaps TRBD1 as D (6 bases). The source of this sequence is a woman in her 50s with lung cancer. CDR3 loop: CATSDRGPADTQYF. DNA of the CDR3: TGTGCCACCAGTGACAGGGGCCCCGCAGATACGCAGTATTTT.